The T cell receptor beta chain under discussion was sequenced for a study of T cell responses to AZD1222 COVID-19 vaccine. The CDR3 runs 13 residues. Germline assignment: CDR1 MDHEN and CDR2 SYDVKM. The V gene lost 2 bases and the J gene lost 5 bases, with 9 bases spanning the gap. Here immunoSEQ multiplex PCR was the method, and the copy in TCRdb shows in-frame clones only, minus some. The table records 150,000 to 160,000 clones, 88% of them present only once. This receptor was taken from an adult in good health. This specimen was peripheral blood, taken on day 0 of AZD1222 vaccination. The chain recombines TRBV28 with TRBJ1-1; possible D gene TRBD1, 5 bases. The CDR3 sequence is CASSLPGGTEAFF. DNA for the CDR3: TGTGCCAGCAGTTTACCCGGGGGGACTGAAGCTTTCTTT.